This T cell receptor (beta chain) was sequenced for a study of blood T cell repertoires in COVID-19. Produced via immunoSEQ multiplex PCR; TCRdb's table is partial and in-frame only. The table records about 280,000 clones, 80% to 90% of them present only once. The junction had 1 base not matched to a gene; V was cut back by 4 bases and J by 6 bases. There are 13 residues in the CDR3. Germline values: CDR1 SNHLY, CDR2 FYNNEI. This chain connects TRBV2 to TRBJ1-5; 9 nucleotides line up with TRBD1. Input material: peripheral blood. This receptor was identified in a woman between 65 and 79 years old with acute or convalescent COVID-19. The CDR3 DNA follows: TGTGCCAGCAGTGGGGGACAGGGTCAGCCCCAGCATTTT. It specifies CASSGGQGQPQHF.